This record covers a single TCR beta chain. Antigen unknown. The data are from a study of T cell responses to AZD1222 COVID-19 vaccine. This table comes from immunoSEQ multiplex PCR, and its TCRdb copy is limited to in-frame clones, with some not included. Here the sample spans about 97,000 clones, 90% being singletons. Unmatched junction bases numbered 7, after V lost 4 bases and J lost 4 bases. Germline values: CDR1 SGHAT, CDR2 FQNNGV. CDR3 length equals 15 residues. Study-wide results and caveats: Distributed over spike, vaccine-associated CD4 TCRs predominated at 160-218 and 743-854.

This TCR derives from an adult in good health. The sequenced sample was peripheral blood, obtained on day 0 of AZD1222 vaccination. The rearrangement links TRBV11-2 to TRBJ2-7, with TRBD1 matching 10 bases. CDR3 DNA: TGTGCCAGCAGCTACGGGGACAGGGGAGGGTACGAGCAGTACTTC. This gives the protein CASSYGDRGGYEQYF.